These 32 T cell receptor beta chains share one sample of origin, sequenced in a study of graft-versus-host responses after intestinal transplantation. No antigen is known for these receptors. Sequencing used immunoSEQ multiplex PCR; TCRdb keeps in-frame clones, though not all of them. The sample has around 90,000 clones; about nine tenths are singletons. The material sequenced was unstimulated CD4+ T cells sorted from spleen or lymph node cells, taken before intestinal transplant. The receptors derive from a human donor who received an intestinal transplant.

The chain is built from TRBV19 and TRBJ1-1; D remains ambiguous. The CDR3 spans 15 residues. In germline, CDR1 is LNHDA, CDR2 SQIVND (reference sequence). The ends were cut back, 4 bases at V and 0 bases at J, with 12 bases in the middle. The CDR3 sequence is CASSTTGIMNTEAFF. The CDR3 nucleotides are TGTGCCAGTAGTACGACCGGGATCATGAACACTGAAGCTTTCTTT.

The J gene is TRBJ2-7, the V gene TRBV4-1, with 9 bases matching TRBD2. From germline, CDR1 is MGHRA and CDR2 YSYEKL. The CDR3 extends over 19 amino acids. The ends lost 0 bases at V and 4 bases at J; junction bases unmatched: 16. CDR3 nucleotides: TGCGCCAGCAGCCAAGATCCGGCGGGAACGGGGGCGGGAGGGTACGAGCAGTACTTC. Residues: CASSQDPAGTGAGGYEQYF.

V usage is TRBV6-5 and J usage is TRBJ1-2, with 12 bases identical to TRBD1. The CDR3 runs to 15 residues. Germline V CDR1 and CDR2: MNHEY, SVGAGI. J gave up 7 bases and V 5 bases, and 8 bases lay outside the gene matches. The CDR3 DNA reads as TGTGCCAGCAGTAGTCCGGGACAGGGGGCGTCTGGCTACACCTTC. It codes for CASSSPGQGASGYTF.

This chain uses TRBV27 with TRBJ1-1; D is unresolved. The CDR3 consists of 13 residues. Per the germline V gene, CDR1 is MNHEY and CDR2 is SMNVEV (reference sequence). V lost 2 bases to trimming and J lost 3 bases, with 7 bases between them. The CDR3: CASSLRGYTEAFF. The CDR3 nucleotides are TGTGCCAGCAGTTTAAGAGGGTACACTGAAGCTTTCTTT.

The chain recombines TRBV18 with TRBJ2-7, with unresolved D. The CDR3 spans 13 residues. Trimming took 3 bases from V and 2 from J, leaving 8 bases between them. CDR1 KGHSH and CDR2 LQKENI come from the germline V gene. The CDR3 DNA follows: TGTGCCAGCTCACCGAGTTCTACCTACGAGCAGTACTTC. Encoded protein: CASSPSSTYEQYF. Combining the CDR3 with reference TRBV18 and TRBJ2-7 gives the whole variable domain NAGVMQNPRHLVRRRGQEARLRCSPMKGHSHVYWYRQLPEEGLKFMVYLQKENIIDESGMPKERFSAEFPKEGPSILRIQQVVRGDSAAYFCASSPSSTYEQYFGPGTRLTVT.

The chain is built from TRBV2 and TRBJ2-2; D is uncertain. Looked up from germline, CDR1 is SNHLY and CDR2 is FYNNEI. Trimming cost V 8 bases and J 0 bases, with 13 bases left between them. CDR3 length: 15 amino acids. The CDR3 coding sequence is TGTGCCAGCCTGGCCGAGCTAGCGAACACCGGGGAGCTGTTTTTT. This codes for CASLAELANTGELFF. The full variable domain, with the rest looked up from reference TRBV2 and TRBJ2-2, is EPEVTQTPSHQVTQMGQEVILRCVPISNHLYFYWYRQILGQKVEFLVSFYNNEISEKSEIFDDQFSVERPDGSNFTLKIRSTKLEDSAMYFCASLAELANTGELFFGEGSRLTVL.

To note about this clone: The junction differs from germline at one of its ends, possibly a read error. The CDR3 reads CASRASGTDYGHTF. The CDR3 DNA reads TGTGCCAGCAGAGCTTCCGGGACAGACTATGGCCACACCTTC. This chain joins TRBV28 and TRBJ1-2; TRBD1 agrees at 7 bases. The germline CDR1 and CDR2 sequences are MDHEN and SYDVKM. The CDR3 runs to 14 residues.

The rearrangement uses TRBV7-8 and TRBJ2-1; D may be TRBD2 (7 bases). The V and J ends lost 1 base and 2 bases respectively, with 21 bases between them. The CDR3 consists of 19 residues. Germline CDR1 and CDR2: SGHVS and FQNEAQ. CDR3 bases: TGTGCCAGCAGCTTAGTAAGAGGGGGGGCGAGTCTTCCCTACAATGAGCAGTTCTTC. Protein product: CASSLVRGGASLPYNEQFF.

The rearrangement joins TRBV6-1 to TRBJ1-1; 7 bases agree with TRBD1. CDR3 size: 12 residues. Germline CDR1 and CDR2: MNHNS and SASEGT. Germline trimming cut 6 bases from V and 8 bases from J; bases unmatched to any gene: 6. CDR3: CASSLQGIEAFF. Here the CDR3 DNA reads TGTGCCAGCAGCCTACAGGGGATAGAAGCTTTCTTT.

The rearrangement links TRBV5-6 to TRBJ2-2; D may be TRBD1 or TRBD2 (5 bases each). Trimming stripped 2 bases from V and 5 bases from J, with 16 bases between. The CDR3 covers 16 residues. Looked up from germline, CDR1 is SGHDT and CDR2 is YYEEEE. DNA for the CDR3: TGTGCCAGCAGCTTTCGGGACGGGGCGAGGACCGGGGAGCTGTTTTTT. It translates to CASSFRDGARTGELFF.

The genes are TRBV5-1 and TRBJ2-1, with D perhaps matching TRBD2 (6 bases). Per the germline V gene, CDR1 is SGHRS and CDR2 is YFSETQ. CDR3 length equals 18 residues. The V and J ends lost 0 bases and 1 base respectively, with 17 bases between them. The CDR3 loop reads CASSLDWMGTPSYNEQFF. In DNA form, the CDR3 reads TGCGCCAGCAGCTTGGATTGGATGGGGACTCCGTCCTACAATGAGCAGTTCTTC.

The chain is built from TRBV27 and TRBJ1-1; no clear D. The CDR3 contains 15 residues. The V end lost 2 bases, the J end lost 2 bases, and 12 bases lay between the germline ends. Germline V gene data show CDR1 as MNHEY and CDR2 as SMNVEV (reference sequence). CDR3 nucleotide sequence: TGTGCCAGCAGTTTAGGAGGCGCGGCAAACACTGAAGCTTTCTTT. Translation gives CASSLGGAANTEAFF.

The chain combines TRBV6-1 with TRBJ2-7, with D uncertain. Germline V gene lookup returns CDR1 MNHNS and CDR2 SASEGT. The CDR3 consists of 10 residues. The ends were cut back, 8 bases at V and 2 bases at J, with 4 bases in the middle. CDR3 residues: CASGTYEQYF. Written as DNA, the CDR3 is TGTGCCAGCGGGACCTACGAGCAGTACTTC.

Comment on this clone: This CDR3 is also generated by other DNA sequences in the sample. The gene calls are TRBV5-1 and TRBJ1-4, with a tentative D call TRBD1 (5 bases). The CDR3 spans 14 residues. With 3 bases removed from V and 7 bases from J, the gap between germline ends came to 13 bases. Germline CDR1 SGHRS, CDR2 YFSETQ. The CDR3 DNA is TGCGCCAGCAGCTCGTCGGGGGGTGGTGAAAAACTGTTTTTT. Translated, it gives CASSSSGGGEKLFF. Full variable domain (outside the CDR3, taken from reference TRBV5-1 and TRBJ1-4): KAGVTQTPRYLIKTRGQQVTLSCSPISGHRSVSWYQQTPGQGLQFLFEYFSETQRNKGNFPGRFSGRQFSNSRSEMNVSTLELGDSALYLCASSSSGGGEKLFFGSGTQLSVL.

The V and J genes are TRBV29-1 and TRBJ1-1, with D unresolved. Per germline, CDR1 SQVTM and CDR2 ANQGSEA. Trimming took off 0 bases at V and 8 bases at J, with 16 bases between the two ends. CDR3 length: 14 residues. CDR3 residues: CSVEEAYAHREAFF. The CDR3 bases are TGCAGCGTTGAAGAGGCGTATGCGCACAGAGAAGCTTTCTTT.

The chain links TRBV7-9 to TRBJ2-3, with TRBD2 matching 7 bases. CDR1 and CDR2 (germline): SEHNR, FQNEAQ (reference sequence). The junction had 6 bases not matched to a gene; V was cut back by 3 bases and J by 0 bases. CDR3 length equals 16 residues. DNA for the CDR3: TGTGCCAGCAGCTTTTGGCGGGGGTCTAGCACAGATACGCAGTATTTT. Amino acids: CASSFWRGSSTDTQYF.

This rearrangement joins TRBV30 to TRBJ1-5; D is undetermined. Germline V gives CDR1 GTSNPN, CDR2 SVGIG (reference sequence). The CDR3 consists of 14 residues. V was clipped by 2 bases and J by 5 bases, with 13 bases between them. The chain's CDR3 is CAWSPPNRDQPQHF. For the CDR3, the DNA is TGTGCCTGGAGTCCACCCAACCGCGATCAGCCCCAGCATTTT.

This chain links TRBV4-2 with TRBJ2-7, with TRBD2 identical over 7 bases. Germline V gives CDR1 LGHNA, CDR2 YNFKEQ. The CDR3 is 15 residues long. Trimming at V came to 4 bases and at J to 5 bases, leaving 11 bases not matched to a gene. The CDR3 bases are TGTGCCAGCAGCCCTCGTGGCGGGAGATCAGACGAGCAGTACTTC. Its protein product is CASSPRGGRSDEQYF.

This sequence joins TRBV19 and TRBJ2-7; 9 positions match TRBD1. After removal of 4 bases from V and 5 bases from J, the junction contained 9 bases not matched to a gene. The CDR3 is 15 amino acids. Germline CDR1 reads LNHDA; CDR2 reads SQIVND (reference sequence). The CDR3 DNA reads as TGTGCCAGTAGTAACCCCGGACAGGGGACCAACGAGCAGTACTTC. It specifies CASSNPGQGTNEQYF. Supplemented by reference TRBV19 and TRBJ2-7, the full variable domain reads DGGITQSPKYLFRKEGQNVTLSCEQNLNHDAMYWYRQDPGQGLRLIYYSQIVNDFQKGDIAEGYSVSREKKESFPLTVTSAQKNPTAFYLCASSNPGQGTNEQYFGPGTRLTVT.

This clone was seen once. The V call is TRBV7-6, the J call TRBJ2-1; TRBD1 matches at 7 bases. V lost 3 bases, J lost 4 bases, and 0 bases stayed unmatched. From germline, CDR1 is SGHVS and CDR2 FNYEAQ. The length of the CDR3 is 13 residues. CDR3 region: CASSLGQYNEQFF. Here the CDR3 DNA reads TGTGCCAGCAGCTTGGGACAGTACAATGAGCAGTTCTTC. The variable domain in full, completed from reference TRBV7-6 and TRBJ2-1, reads GAGVSQSPRYKVTKRGQDVALRCDPISGHVSLYWYRQALGQGPEFLTYFNYEAQQDKSGLPNDRFSAERPEGSISTLTIQRTEQRDSAMYRCASSLGQYNEQFFGPGTRLTVL.

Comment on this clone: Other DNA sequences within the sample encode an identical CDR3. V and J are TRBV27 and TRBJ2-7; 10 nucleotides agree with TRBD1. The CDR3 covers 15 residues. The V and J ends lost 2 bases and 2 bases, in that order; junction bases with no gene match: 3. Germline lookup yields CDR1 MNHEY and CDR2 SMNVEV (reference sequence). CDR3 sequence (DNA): TGTGCCAGCAGTTTACTCGGACAGGGGGCCTACGAGCAGTACTTC. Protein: CASSLLGQGAYEQYF.

The CDR3 DNA sequence: TGCGCCAGCAGCTTGGTTGGGACAAGAAACGATGAGCAGTTCTTC. Translating gives CASSLVGTRNDEQFF. The genes are TRBV5-1 and TRBJ2-1; tentatively, D is TRBD1 (6 bases). Germline V gene data show CDR1 as SGHRS and CDR2 as YFSETQ. This CDR3 is built from 15 residues. The V end was cut by 0 bases, the J end by 8 bases, with 15 bases between.

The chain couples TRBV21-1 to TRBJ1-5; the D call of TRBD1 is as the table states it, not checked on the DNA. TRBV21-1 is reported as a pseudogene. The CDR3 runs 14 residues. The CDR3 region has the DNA TGTGCCAGCCTAACAGGGGCTAGCAATCAGCCCCAGCATTTT. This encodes CASLTGASNQPQHF.

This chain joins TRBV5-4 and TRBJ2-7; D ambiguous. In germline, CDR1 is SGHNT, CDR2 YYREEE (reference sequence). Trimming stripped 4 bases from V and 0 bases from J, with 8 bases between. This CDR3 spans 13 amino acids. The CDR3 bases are TGTGCCAGCAGCAGGGAAACCTCCTACGAGCAGTACTTC. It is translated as CASSRETSYEQYF.

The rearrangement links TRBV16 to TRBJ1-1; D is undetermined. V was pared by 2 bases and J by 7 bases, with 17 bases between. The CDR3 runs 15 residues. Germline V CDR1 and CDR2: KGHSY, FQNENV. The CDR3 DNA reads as TGTGCCAGCAGCCAAAGGTCAGAGGCCCCCCGTGAAGCTTTCTTT. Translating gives CASSQRSEAPREAFF.

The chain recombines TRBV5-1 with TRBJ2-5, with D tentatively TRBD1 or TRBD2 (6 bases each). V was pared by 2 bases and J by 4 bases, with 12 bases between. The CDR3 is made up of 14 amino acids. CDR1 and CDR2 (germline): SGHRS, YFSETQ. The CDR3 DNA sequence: TGCGCCAGCAGCTTAGGGGGGCCAGGAGAGACCCAGTACTTC. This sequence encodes CASSLGGPGETQYF.

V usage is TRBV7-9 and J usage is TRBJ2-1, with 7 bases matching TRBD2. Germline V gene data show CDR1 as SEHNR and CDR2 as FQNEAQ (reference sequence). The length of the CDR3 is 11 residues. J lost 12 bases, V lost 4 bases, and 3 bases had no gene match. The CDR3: CASSSGGWQFF. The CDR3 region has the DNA TGTGCCAGCAGCTCCGGGGGGTGGCAGTTCTTC.

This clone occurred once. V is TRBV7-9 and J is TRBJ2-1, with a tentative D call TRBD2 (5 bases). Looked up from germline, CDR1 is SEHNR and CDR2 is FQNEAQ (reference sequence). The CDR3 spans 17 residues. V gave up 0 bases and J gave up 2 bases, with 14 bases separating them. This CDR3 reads CASSLAIGGGTYNEQFF. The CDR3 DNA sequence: TGTGCCAGCAGCTTAGCGATAGGAGGTGGGACCTACAATGAGCAGTTCTTC. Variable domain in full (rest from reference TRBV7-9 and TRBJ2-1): DTGVSQNPRHKITKRGQNVTFRCDPISEHNRLYWYRQTLGQGPEFLTYFQNEAQLEKSRLLSDRFSAERPKGSFSTLEIQRTEQGDSAMYLCASSLAIGGGTYNEQFFGPGTRLTVL.

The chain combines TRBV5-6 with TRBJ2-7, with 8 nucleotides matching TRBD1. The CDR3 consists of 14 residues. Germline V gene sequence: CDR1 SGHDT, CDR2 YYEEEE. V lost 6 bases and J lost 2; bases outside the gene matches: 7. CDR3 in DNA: TGTGCCAGCAAGCCACAGGACAGGGCCTACGAGCAGTACTTC. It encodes CASKPQDRAYEQYF.

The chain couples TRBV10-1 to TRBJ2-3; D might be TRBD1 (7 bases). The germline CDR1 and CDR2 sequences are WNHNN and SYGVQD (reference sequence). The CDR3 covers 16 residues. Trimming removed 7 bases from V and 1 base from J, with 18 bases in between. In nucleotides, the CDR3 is TGCGCCAGCACCCGACTGGGCAGGGGGGGCACAGATACGCAGTATTTT. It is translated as CASTRLGRGGTDTQYF.

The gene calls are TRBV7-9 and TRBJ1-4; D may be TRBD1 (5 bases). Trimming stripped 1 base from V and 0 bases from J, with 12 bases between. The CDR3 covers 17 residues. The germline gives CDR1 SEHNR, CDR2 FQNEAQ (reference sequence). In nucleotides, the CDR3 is TGTGCCAGCAGCTTAGGGCCAGGGCGAACAACTAATGAAAAACTGTTTTTT. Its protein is CASSLGPGRTTNEKLFF.

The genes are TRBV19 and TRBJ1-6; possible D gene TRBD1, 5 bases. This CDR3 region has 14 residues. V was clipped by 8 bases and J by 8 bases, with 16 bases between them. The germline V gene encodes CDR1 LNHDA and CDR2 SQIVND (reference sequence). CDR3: CASSPTGGYSPLHF. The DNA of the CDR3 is TGTGCCAGTTCCCCGACCGGGGGGTATTCACCCCTCCACTTT.